The 23 T cell receptor beta chains listed next were all sequenced from one sample in a study of CD4+ T cells in melanoma. Sequencing used immunoSEQ multiplex PCR; TCRdb keeps in-frame clones, though not all of them. The sample holds approximately 9,700 clones, approximately 78% seen once. The specimen sequenced was cells from a culture (not recorded whether cultured in vitro). These receptors were taken from a human donor with melanoma.

In its sample, this clone was seen once. The J gene is TRBJ2-1, the V gene TRBV29-1; D ambiguous. CDR1 and CDR2 from the germline V gene are SQVTM and ANQGSEA. The V and J ends lost 0 bases and 7 bases respectively, with 7 bases between them. The CDR3 runs to 12 residues. CDR3 DNA: TGCAGCGTTGAAGACAGGTTAAATGAGCAGTTCTTC. As protein: CSVEDRLNEQFF.

This chain uses TRBV2 with TRBJ1-1, with D possibly being TRBD1 (5 bases). The CDR3 extends over 14 amino acids. Trimming removed 1 base at V and 4 bases at J, with 10 bases between. In germline, CDR1 is SNHLY, CDR2 FYNNEI. The CDR3 nucleotides are TGTGCCAGCAGTGAAGAGGGAAGGGGCACTGAAGCTTTCTTT. This sequence encodes CASSEEGRGTEAFF.

The V and J genes are TRBV5-1 and TRBJ1-2; D gene uncertain. Germline loops: CDR1 SGHRS, CDR2 YFSETQ. V was cut by 2 bases and J by 6 bases, with 11 bases left in between. The CDR3 covers 13 residues. The CDR3 is CASSFSGPDGYTF. CDR3 bases: TGCGCCAGCAGCTTCTCAGGTCCCGATGGCTACACCTTC.

The chain has TRBV24-1 and TRBJ1-4; TRBD1 matches 10 bases. CDR3 size: 19 residues. Losses at the gene ends were 4 bases for V and 0 bases for J; bases not matched to a gene: 10. From germline, CDR1 is KGHDR and CDR2 SFDVKD. As DNA, the CDR3 is TGTGCCACCAGTGACGCAAACCGGGACAGGGGATCAACTAATGAAAAACTGTTTTTT. Translating it yields CATSDANRDRGSTNEKLFF.

V usage is TRBV5-4 and J usage is TRBJ1-1; TRBD1 agrees at 10 bases. Germline lookup yields CDR1 SGHNT and CDR2 YYREEE (reference sequence). The CDR3 is 16 residues long. Trimming took 2 bases from V and 5 from J; bases not matched to a gene: 9. CDR3 nucleotides: TGTGCCAGCAGCTTTGGAGGGACAGGGGTTGGAACTGAAGCTTTCTTT. As protein: CASSFGGTGVGTEAFF.

CDR3 sequence (DNA): TGCGCCAGCAGTGAGTCAGGGGGCGAGGGCAATCAGCCCCAGCATTTT. It specifies CASSESGGEGNQPQHF. This rearrangement joins TRBV10-1 to TRBJ1-5, with 7 bases lining up with TRBD1. There are 16 residues in the CDR3. Germline assignment: CDR1 WNHNN and CDR2 SYGVQD (reference sequence). Trimming took 0 bases from V and 2 from J; bases not matched to a gene: 4.

By share, this clone counts as medium-sized. V gene TRBV6-6 combines with J gene TRBJ2-1; D may correspond to TRBD1 or TRBD2 (5 bases each). Germline values: CDR1 MNHNY, CDR2 SVGAGI (reference sequence). The ends were cut back, 6 bases at V and 10 bases at J, with 13 bases in the middle. The CDR3 has 12 amino acids. CDR3 sequence: CASSPGDREQFF. CDR3 nucleotide sequence: TGTGCCAGCAGCCCCGGGGACCGCGAGCAGTTCTTC.

V is TRBV12-3 or TRBV12-4 and J is TRBJ2-5; D remains ambiguous. The CDR3 loop spans 13 amino acids. The ends were cut back, 5 bases at V and 4 bases at J, with 11 bases in the middle. The CDR3 nucleotides read TGTGCCAGCAGTCCCTTTCGACGAGAGACCCAGTACTTC. It yields the protein CASSPFRRETQYF.

The genes are TRBV2 and TRBJ1-1, with a possible D match to TRBD1 (5 bases). CDR1 is SNHLY, CDR2 FYNNEI, per germline. Trimming pared 5 bases from V and 7 bases from J, leaving 14 bases between. The CDR3 is 13 amino acids. CDR3 sequence (DNA): TGTGCCAGCAGTCGCGGGGCTTTTGGTGAAGCTTTCTTT. This gives the protein CASSRGAFGEAFF.

The genes are TRBV5-5 and TRBJ1-6; D is possibly TRBD1 (5 bases). The CDR3 length is 13 residues. Per the germline V gene, CDR1 is SGHKS and CDR2 is YYEKEE (reference sequence). V lost 2 bases and J lost 9, with 9 bases in between. CDR3 residues: CASSFDRFSPLHF. CDR3 DNA: TGTGCCAGCAGCTTCGACAGATTTTCACCCCTCCACTTT.

V usage is TRBV7-9 and J usage is TRBJ1-2, with D possibly matching TRBD1 (5 bases). Germline-derived CDR1 and CDR2 are SEHNR and FQNEAQ (reference sequence). The CDR3 loop spans 14 amino acids. Trimming left V 1 base short and J 2 bases short, with 8 bases between. DNA for the CDR3: TGTGCCAGCAGCTTAGAAACAGGCAACTATGGCTACACCTTC. It specifies CASSLETGNYGYTF.

This clone came up a few times. The chain links TRBV6-5 to TRBJ2-7, with 7 bases aligning to TRBD1. Germline trimming cut 6 bases from V and 3 bases from J; bases unmatched to any gene: 11. The CDR3 contains 15 residues. Germline CDR1 is MNHEY and CDR2 is SVGAGI. In DNA, the CDR3 is TGTGCCAGCAGACCGTTTCGGACAGGCCACTACGAGCAGTACTTC. Translation gives CASRPFRTGHYEQYF.

The chain employs TRBV4-1 and TRBJ1-2; D unclear. Germline values: CDR1 MGHRA, CDR2 YSYEKL. This CDR3 region has 15 residues. V was pared by 0 bases and J by 4 bases, with 12 bases between. The DNA for the CDR3 is TGCGCCAGCAGCCAAGAGGGGTCCAGGACCTATGGCTACACCTTC. This sequence encodes CASSQEGSRTYGYTF.

The chain employs TRBV2 and TRBJ2-2, with D perhaps given as TRBD1 or TRBD2 (6 bases each). CDR3 size: 14 residues. V dropped 7 bases and J dropped 6 bases, with 15 bases sitting between them. Germline values: CDR1 SNHLY, CDR2 FYNNEI. The CDR3 bases are TGTGCCAGCACTGAGGGGGGTCCTGCCGGGGAGCTGTTTTTT. Translation gives CASTEGGPAGELFF.

The chain uses TRBV7-9 and TRBJ2-1, with D uncertain. Looked up from germline, CDR1 is SEHNR and CDR2 is FQNEAQ (reference sequence). V was shortened by 2 bases and J by 10 bases, with 18 bases between the two germline ends. The CDR3 totals 15 residues. Here the CDR3 reads CASSLTSLKAGEQFF. CDR3 nucleotides: TGTGCCAGCAGCTTAACGTCCCTTAAGGCAGGAGAGCAGTTCTTC.

The chain carries TRBV2 and TRBJ1-1, with D possibly being TRBD1 (6 bases). The CDR3 loop spans 13 amino acids. Germline V gene lookup returns CDR1 SNHLY and CDR2 FYNNEI. V was clipped by 9 bases and J by 2 bases, with 13 bases between them. For the CDR3, the DNA is TGTGCCAGTACAGGGCCGGGTAACACTGAAGCTTTCTTT. This gives the protein CASTGPGNTEAFF. The variable domain in full, with the rest retrieved from reference TRBV2 and TRBJ1-1, is EPEVTQTPSHQVTQMGQEVILRCVPISNHLYFYWYRQILGQKVEFLVSFYNNEISEKSEIFDDQFSVERPDGSNFTLKIRSTKLEDSAMYFCASTGPGNTEAFFGQGTRLTVV.

J is TRBJ1-2 and V is TRBV18, with D perhaps TRBD1 (6 bases). Germline assignment: CDR1 KGHSH and CDR2 LQKENI. Between the trimmed V and J ends, which lost 2 bases and 4 bases, there was a span of 17 bases. The CDR3 totals 16 residues. This CDR3 reads CASSPTYRDSGYGYTF. As DNA, the CDR3 is TGTGCCAGCTCACCAACATACAGGGATAGTGGCTATGGCTACACCTTC.

A few counts support this clone. The V call is TRBV13, the J call TRBJ1-5; weak D call: TRBD1 (6 bases). The germline V gene encodes CDR1 PRHDT and CDR2 FYEKMQ (reference sequence). This CDR3 comprises 18 residues. V lost 11 bases to trimming and J lost 1 base, with 27 bases between them. DNA for the CDR3: TGTGCCGGCGGTGAATTTCGGGGGGGGCCACGGAGCAATCAGCCCCAGCATTTT. Translating gives CAGGEFRGGPRSNQPQHF. The full variable domain, rest sourced from reference TRBV13 and TRBJ1-5, is AAGVIQSPRHLIKEKRETATLKCYPIPRHDTVYWYQQGPGQDPQFLISFYEKMQSDKGSIPDRFSAQQFSDYHSELNMSSLELGDSALYFCAGGEFRGGPRSNQPQHFGDGTRLSIL.

V and J are TRBV6-6 and TRBJ1-1; D possibly corresponds to TRBD1 (6 bases). This CDR3 is built from 12 residues. The V and J ends lost 8 bases and 3 bases respectively, with 10 bases between them. Germline CDR1 reads MNHNY; CDR2 reads SVGAGI (reference sequence). The CDR3 DNA follows: TGTGCCAGCCGCCGGACAGACACTGAAGCTTTCTTT. Translating it yields CASRRTDTEAFF.

About this clone itself: At one boundary the junction diverges from the germline segment, which might be a read error. This chain uses TRBV7-7 with TRBJ2-1; 9 bases align to TRBD1. The CDR3 is 15 amino acids. The germline V gene encodes CDR1 SSHAT and CDR2 FNYEAQ (reference sequence). The CDR3 region has the DNA TGTGCTAGCAGCTCCGGGACAGGGACCTACAATGAGCAGTTCTTC. As protein: CASSSGTGTYNEQFF.

The genes are TRBV3-1 (or the pseudogene TRBV3-2) and TRBJ2-7; D not resolved. This CDR3 has 14 residues. Looked up from germline, CDR1 is LGHDT and CDR2 is YNNKEL (reference sequence). Trimming cost V 3 bases and J 0 bases, with 9 bases left between them. CDR3 sequence reads: CASSQRRSSYEQYF. DNA for the CDR3: TGTGCCAGCAGCCAGCGCCGCAGCTCCTACGAGCAGTACTTC.

J is TRBJ1-6 and V is TRBV14; 7 nucleotides line up with TRBD1. The CDR3 spans 16 residues. J gave up 5 bases and V 4 bases, and 8 bases lay outside the gene matches. Looked up from germline, CDR1 is SGHDN and CDR2 is FVKESK. The CDR3 coding sequence is TGTGCCAGCAGCCCGTTGACAGGGCTGGATAATTCACCCCTCCACTTT. Translation gives CASSPLTGLDNSPLHF.

The chain links TRBV6-6 to TRBJ2-1; 10 positions match TRBD2. Looked up from germline, CDR1 is MNHNY and CDR2 is SVGAGI (reference sequence). This CDR3 comprises 14 residues. Trimming cost V 11 bases and J 9 bases; bases outside gene matches: 13. CDR3 in DNA: TGTGCCTCTTCACCCGAGCGGGGGGGCCCTGAGCAGTTCTTC. This encodes CASSPERGGPEQFF.